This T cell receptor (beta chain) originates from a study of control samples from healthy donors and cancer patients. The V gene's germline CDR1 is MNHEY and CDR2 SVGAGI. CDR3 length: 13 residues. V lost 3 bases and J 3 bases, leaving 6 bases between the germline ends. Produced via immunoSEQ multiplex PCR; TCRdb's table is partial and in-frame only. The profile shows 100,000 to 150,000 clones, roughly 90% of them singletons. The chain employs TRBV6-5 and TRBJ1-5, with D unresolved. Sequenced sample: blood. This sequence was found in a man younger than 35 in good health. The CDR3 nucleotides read TGTGCCAGCAGTTATAATCTCAATCAGCCCCAGCATTTT. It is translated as CASSYNLNQPQHF.